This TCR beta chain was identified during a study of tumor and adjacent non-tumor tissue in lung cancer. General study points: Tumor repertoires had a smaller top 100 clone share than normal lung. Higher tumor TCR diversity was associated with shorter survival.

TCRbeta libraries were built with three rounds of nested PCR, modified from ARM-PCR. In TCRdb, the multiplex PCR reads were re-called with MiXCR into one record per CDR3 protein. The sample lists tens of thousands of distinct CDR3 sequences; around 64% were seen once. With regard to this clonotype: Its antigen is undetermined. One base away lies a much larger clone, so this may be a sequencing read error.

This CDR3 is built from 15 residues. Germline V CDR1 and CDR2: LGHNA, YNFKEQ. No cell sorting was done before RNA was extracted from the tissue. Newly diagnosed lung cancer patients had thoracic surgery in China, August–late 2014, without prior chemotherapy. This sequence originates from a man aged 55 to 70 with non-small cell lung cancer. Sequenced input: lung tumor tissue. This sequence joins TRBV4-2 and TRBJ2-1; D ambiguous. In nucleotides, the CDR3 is TGTGCCAGCAGCCAAGATGTGGATAGCAAGGATGAGCAGCTCTTC. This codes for CASSQDVDSKDEQLF.